This entry features one T cell receptor beta chain sequence. Its antigen remains unidentified. These data belong to a study of CD8 T cells in ankylosing spondylitis. The germline gives CDR1 SGHRS, CDR2 YFSETQ. The CDR3 is made up of 15 amino acids. V was shortened by 4 bases and J by 3 bases, with 17 bases between the two germline ends. Whole-study findings and limits: Clones that were linked to disease were CD8+ and were relatively rare in peripheral blood. In ankylosing spondylitis patients, matched synovial fluid reportedly showed significant enrichment of disease-linked clones. Ankylosing spondylitis blood seemed to carry a telltale TCR beta motif made of fewer than 10 highly homologous variants.

It was by quantitative 5'-RACE with molecular barcodes that TCR beta libraries were made. MiXCR, applied by TCRdb to the 5' RACE reads, yields one record per CDR3 protein. The sample has some 340,000 distinct CDR3 sequences, roughly 14% seen once. Sequencing was carried out using blood, either unsorted or a sorted T cell fraction (not recorded which). The TCR sequence derives from a male donor with ankylosing spondylitis or in good health (not recorded which). The chain employs TRBV5-1 and TRBJ2-7; D possibly corresponds to TRBD2 (5 bases). Written as DNA, the CDR3 is TGCGCCAGCAGCCCCCTCGCGGGTGTCTTCTACGAGCAGTACTTC. Encoded protein: CASSPLAGVFYEQYF.